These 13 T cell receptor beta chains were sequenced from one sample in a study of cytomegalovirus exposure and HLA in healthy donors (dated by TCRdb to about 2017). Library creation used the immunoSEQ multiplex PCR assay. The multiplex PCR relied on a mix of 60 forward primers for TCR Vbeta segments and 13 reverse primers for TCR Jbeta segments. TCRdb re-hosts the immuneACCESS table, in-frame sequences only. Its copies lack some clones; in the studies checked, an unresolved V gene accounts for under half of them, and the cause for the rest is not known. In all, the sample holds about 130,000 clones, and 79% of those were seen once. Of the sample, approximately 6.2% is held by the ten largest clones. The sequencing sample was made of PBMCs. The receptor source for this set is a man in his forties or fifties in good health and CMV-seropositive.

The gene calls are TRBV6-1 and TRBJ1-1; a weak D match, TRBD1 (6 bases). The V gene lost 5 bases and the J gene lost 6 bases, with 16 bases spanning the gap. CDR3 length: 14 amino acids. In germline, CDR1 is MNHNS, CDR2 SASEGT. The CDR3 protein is CASSSGTTQAEAFF. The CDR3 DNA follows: TGTGCCAGCAGTTCCGGGACAACTCAGGCTGAAGCTTTCTTT.

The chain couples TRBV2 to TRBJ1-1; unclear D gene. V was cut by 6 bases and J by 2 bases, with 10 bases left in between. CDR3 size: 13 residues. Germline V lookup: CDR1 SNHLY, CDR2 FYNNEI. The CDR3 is CASRAQINTEAFF. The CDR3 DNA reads TGTGCCAGCAGAGCACAGATAAACACTGAAGCTTTCTTT. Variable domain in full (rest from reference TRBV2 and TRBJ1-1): EPEVTQTPSHQVTQMGQEVILRCVPISNHLYFYWYRQILGQKVEFLVSFYNNEISEKSEIFDDQFSVERPDGSNFTLKIRSTKLEDSAMYFCASRAQINTEAFFGQGTRLTVV.

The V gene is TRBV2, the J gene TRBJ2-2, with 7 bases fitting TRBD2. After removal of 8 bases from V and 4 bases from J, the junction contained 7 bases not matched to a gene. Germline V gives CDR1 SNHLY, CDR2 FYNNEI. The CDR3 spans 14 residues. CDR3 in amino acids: CASGREASTGELFF. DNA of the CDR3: TGTGCCAGCGGCCGGGAGGCGAGCACCGGGGAGCTGTTTTTT.

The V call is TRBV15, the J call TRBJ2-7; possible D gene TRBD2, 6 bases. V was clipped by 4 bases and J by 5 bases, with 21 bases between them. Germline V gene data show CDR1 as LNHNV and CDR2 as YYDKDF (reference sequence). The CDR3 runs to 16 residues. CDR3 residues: CATSTPRLEGSDEQYF. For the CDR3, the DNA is TGTGCCACCAGCACCCCCAGGTTGGAGGGAAGCGACGAGCAGTACTTC.

As DNA, the CDR3 is TGTGCCAGCAGCAATCTAACTGCTACCTACGAGCAGTACTTC. Translated, it gives CASSNLTATYEQYF. The chain couples TRBV7-9 to TRBJ2-7; D call uncertain. V lost 5 bases and J lost 2, with 13 bases in between. This CDR3 contains 14 residues. Per the germline V gene, CDR1 is SEHNR and CDR2 is FQNEAQ (reference sequence).

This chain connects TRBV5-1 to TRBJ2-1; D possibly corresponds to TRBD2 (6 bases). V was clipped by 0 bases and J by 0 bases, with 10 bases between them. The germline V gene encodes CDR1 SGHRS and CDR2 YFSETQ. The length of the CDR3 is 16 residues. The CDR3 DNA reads TGCGCCAGCAGCTTGGTGGCGGGGAGCTCCTACAATGAGCAGTTCTTC. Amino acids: CASSLVAGSSYNEQFF. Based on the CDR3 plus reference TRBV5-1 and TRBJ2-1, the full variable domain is KAGVTQTPRYLIKTRGQQVTLSCSPISGHRSVSWYQQTPGQGLQFLFEYFSETQRNKGNFPGRFSGRQFSNSRSEMNVSTLELGDSALYLCASSLVAGSSYNEQFFGPGTRLTVL.

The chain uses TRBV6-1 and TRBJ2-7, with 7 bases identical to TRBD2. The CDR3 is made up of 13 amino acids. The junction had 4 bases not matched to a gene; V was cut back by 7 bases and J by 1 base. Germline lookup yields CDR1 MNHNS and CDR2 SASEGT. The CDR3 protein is CASTRESSYEQYF. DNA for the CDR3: TGTGCCAGCACGCGGGAGTCTTCCTACGAGCAGTACTTC.

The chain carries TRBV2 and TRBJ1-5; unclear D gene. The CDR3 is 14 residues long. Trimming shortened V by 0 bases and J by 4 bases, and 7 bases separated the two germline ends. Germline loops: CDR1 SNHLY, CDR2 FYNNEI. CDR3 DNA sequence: TGTGCCAGCAGTGAAGCCGGCAGGAATCAGCCCCAGCATTTT. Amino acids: CASSEAGRNQPQHF.

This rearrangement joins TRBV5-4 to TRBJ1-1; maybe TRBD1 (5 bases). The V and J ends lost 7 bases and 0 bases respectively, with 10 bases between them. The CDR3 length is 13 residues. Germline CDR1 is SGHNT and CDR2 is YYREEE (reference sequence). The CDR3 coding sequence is TGTGCCAGCCAGGAGGGGCTGAACACTGAAGCTTTCTTT. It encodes CASQEGLNTEAFF.

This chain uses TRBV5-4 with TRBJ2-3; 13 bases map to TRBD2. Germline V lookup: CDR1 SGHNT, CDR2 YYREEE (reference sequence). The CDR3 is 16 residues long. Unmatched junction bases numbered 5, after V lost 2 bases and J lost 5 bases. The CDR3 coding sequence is TGTGCCAGCAGCTTAAGACTAGCGGGAGGTCGAGATACGCAGTATTTT. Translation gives CASSLRLAGGRDTQYF.

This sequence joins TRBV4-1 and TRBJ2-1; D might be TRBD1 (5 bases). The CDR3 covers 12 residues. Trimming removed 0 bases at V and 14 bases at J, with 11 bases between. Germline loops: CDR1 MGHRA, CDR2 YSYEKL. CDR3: CASSQDRKGKFF. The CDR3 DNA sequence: TGCGCCAGCAGCCAAGATCGCAAGGGGAAGTTCTTC.

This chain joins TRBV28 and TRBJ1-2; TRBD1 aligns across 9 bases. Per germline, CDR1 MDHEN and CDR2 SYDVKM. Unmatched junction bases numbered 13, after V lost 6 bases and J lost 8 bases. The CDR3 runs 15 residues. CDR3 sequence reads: CASSLPPGQGGGYTF. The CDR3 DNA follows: TGTGCCAGCAGCCTACCACCGGGACAGGGCGGGGGCTACACCTTC.

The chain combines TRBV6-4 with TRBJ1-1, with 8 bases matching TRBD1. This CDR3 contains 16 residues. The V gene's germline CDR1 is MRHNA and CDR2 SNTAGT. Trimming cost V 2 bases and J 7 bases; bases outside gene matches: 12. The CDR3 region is CASSDTYRTGKGEAFF. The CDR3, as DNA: TGTGCCAGCAGTGACACTTATCGGACAGGGAAGGGTGAAGCTTTCTTT.